Following are 21 T cell receptor beta chains from one sample sequenced in a study of T cell repertoires in cytomegalovirus infection. TCRdb fed the reads into MiXCR, producing one record per CDR3 protein. The table lists around 300,000 distinct CDR3 sequences, 9% to 9.5% of them singletons. Sequenced sample: PBMCs. These receptors came from a human donor in good health (CMV status not recorded). Some clones in this sample may be carry-over from other donors' samples.

This clonotype was recorded many times. The genes are TRBV12-3 or TRBV12-4 and TRBJ2-3, with D unclear. There are 11 residues in the CDR3. V was cut by 6 bases and J by 3 bases, with 4 bases left in between. In DNA, the CDR3 is TGTGCCAGCAGGCTTACAGATACGCAGTATTTT. Amino acid sequence: CASRLTDTQYF.

The J gene is TRBJ2-7, the V gene TRBV7-2, with D possibly matching TRBD2 (5 bases). Germline V gene data show CDR1 as SGHTA and CDR2 as FQGNSA. V was pared by 4 bases and J by 1 base, with 8 bases between. There are 13 residues in the CDR3. The CDR3 protein is CASSYGGSYEQYF. The CDR3 bases are TGTGCCAGCAGCTATGGCGGGTCCTACGAGCAGTACTTC.

This clonotype was detected ten times or more. CDR3 in amino acids: CASSYPTEAFF. For the CDR3, the DNA is TGTGCCAGCAGTTACCCCACTGAAGCTTTCTTT. The chain carries TRBV6-2 or TRBV6-3 and TRBJ1-1; no firm D call. The CDR3 spans 11 residues. With 2 bases removed from V and 4 bases from J, the gap between germline ends came to 2 bases. From germline, CDR1 is MNHEY and CDR2 SVGEGT.

The sample holds a few counts of this clonotype. This chain joins TRBV6-6 and TRBJ1-3, with 8 bases lining up with TRBD1. Unmatched junction bases numbered 6, after V lost 5 bases and J lost 6 bases. This CDR3 is 14 amino acids long. The V gene's germline CDR1 is MNHNY and CDR2 SVGAGI (reference sequence). CDR3 coding DNA: TGTGCCAGCAGTGGCGGGACAGGACTAAACACCATATATTTT. Translated, it gives CASSGGTGLNTIYF.

The rearrangement uses TRBV6-2 or TRBV6-3 and TRBJ2-6; D not resolved. Trimming left V 10 bases short and J 0 bases short, with 10 bases between. The germline gives CDR1 MNHEY, CDR2 SVGEGT. This CDR3 spans 14 amino acids. The CDR3 protein is CATWALSGANVLTF. The DNA for the CDR3 is TGTGCCACATGGGCCCTCTCTGGGGCCAACGTCCTGACTTTC.

The rearrangement joins TRBV12-3 or TRBV12-4 to TRBJ2-2; 8 bases match TRBD1. This CDR3 comprises 17 residues. V lost 5 bases, J lost 0 bases, and 8 bases stayed unmatched. This chain's CDR3 is CASSVQTGVANTGELFF. The CDR3 DNA reads TGTGCCAGCAGTGTCCAGACAGGGGTCGCGAACACCGGGGAGCTGTTTTTT.

V is TRBV5-4 and J is TRBJ2-1; D is unclear. The CDR3 totals 12 residues. Germline-derived CDR1 and CDR2 are SGHNT and YYREEE (reference sequence). V shed 8 bases and J shed 8 bases, with 14 bases lying between them. The CDR3 nucleotides read TGTGCCAGGCTGGCGGACGTTGATGAGCAGTTCTTC. Translating it yields CARLADVDEQFF.

This clonotype occurred many times. This chain connects TRBV7-9 to TRBJ2-7; 8 positions agree with TRBD2. CDR1 and CDR2 from the germline V gene are SEHNR and FQNEAQ (reference sequence). CDR3 length: 13 amino acids. Trimming took 1 base from V and 8 from J; bases not matched to a gene: 4. The CDR3 nucleotides read TGTGCCAGCAGCTTAGATAGCGGGATAAAGCAGTACTTC. Translated, it gives CASSLDSGIKQYF.

The chain is built from TRBV19 and TRBJ2-1; 7 bases line up with TRBD1. CDR1 LNHDA and CDR2 SQIVND come from the germline V gene (reference sequence). The CDR3 covers 15 residues. After removal of 5 bases from V and 2 bases from J, the junction contained 6 bases not matched to a gene. The CDR3: CASSPGTETYNEQFF. DNA of the CDR3: TGTGCCAGTAGTCCCGGGACAGAAACCTACAATGAGCAGTTCTTC.

This clonotype was picked up many times. V usage is TRBV7-2 and J usage is TRBJ1-6; D remains ambiguous. The germline V gene has CDR1 SGHTA and CDR2 FQGNSA. Trimming cost V 1 base and J 16 bases, with 23 bases left between them. CDR3 size: 16 residues. The CDR3 loop reads CASSLEFGGVVSRLHF. CDR3 nucleotides: TGTGCCAGCAGCTTAGAGTTTGGTGGGGTGGTCTCGAGGCTCCACTTT. The full variable domain, in which reference TRBV7-2 and TRBJ1-6 provide the parts outside the CDR3, is GAGVSQSPSNKVTEKGKDVELRCDPISGHTALYWYRQSLGQGLEFLIYFQGNSAPDKSGLPSDRFSAERTGGSVSTLTIQRTQQEDSAVYLCASSLEFGGVVSRLHFGNGTRLTVT.

The chain combines TRBV15 with TRBJ1-1; D unresolved. This CDR3 spans 13 amino acids. Germline values: CDR1 LNHNV, CDR2 YYDKDF (reference sequence). V lost 9 bases and J 4 bases, leaving 15 bases between the germline ends. The CDR3 sequence is CATRGPWGTEAFF. CDR3 bases: TGTGCCACACGAGGGCCCTGGGGCACTGAAGCTTTCTTT.

The J gene is TRBJ2-1, the V gene TRBV24-1, with TRBD1 identical over 8 bases. Germline CDR1 reads KGHDR; CDR2 reads SFDVKD. The CDR3 is made up of 16 amino acids. V lost 5 bases, J lost 4 bases, and 9 bases stayed unmatched. The CDR3 spells CATSAYTGGIYNEQFF. In DNA form, the CDR3 reads TGTGCCACCAGTGCCTATACAGGGGGGATTTACAATGAGCAGTTCTTC.

Worth noting for this clonotype: Likely a read error: the CDR3 ends without its conserved phenylalanine or tryptophan. The gene calls are TRBV6-2 or TRBV6-3 and TRBJ2-5; no definite D call. Trimming cost V 2 bases and J 7 bases, with 8 bases left between them. The CDR3 length is 12 residues. CDR1 and CDR2 (germline): MNHEY, SVGEGT. The CDR3 is CASSYGPMTQYL. CDR3 DNA: TGTGCCAGCAGTTACGGCCCTATGACCCAGTACCTC.

Only a few counts were recorded for this clonotype. V usage is TRBV7-2 and J usage is TRBJ2-5; 7 nucleotides align to TRBD1. The V gene's germline CDR1 is SGHTA and CDR2 FQGNSA. The CDR3 covers 14 residues. The trim removed 5 bases at V and 4 bases at J, leaving 7 bases unmatched. CDR3 region: CASSPEDRRETQYF. The CDR3 DNA is TGTGCCAGCAGCCCTGAGGACAGGAGAGAGACCCAGTACTTC.

In its sample, this clonotype was seen many times. The CDR3 bases are TGCAGTGCTAGGGGTGTGGATGAAAAACTGTTTTTT. Residues: CSARGVDEKLFF. This chain links TRBV20-1 with TRBJ1-4; D uncertain. V was shortened by 3 bases and J by 6 bases, with 8 bases between the two germline ends. The CDR3 is 12 amino acids. Germline values: CDR1 DFQATT, CDR2 SNEGSKA (reference sequence).

The chain recombines TRBV7-3 with TRBJ1-5; the D gene is possibly TRBD1 (5 bases). The CDR3 runs to 15 residues. From germline, CDR1 is SGHTA and CDR2 FQGTGA. V lost 4 bases, J lost 1 base, and 11 bases lay in between. Here the CDR3 reads CASSSKDSSNQPQHF. The CDR3 coding sequence is TGTGCCAGCAGCTCCAAAGACAGCAGCAATCAGCCCCAGCATTTT.

A few counts support this clonotype. The chain links TRBV28 to TRBJ1-5; TRBD1 might be the D (6 bases). The length of the CDR3 is 17 residues. V was shortened by 5 bases and J by 2 bases, with 19 bases between the two germline ends. Germline V gene sequence: CDR1 MDHEN, CDR2 SYDVKM. The CDR3 DNA sequence: TGTGCCAGCAGTCCAGCCCAGGGGCTGTGGGGCAATCAGCCCCAGCATTTT. The encoded protein is CASSPAQGLWGNQPQHF. Full variable domain (missing parts from reference TRBV28 and TRBJ1-5): DVKVTQSSRYLVKRTGEKVFLECVQDMDHENMFWYRQDPGLGLRLIYFSYDVKMKEKGDIPEGYSVSREKKERFSLILESASTNQTSMYLCASSPAQGLWGNQPQHFGDGTRLSIL.

This clonotype showed up many times. This sequence joins TRBV7-2 and TRBJ2-6, with D perhaps TRBD1 or TRBD2 (6 bases each). Germline values: CDR1 SGHTA, CDR2 FQGNSA. V was shortened by 2 bases and J by 4 bases, with 12 bases between the two germline ends. The CDR3 totals 16 residues. CDR3 loop: CASSLRGAVGANVLTF. The CDR3 DNA reads as TGTGCCAGCAGCTTAAGGGGGGCGGTGGGGGCCAACGTCCTGACTTTC.

Many counts were recorded for this clonotype. The chain employs TRBV12-3 or TRBV12-4 and TRBJ1-5; 8 positions match TRBD1. V was pared by 6 bases and J by 5 bases, with 3 bases of the junction left unmatched. This CDR3 is 13 amino acids long. The CDR3 DNA is TGTGCCAGCAGGTTGACAGGGGATCAGCCCCAGCATTTT. Translated: CASRLTGDQPQHF.

The table lists this clonotype with a few counts. The chain has TRBV12-3 or TRBV12-4 and TRBJ2-4, with a weak D call TRBD1 (6 bases). The length of the CDR3 is 15 residues. Trimming took off 6 bases at V and 4 bases at J, with 16 bases between the two ends. The CDR3 is CASSPKTGQKNIQYF. CDR3 bases: TGTGCCAGCAGCCCGAAAACAGGGCAAAAAAACATTCAGTACTTC.

The table lists this clonotype with many counts. The chain links TRBV7-2 to TRBJ2-1; 11 bases are a match to TRBD2. V dropped 6 bases and J dropped 8; count of bases not matched to a gene: 0. Germline V gives CDR1 SGHTA, CDR2 FQGNSA. This CDR3 comprises 12 residues. The CDR3 DNA sequence: TGTGCCAGCAGACTAGCGGGAGATGAGCAGTTCTTC. Translation: CASRLAGDEQFF.